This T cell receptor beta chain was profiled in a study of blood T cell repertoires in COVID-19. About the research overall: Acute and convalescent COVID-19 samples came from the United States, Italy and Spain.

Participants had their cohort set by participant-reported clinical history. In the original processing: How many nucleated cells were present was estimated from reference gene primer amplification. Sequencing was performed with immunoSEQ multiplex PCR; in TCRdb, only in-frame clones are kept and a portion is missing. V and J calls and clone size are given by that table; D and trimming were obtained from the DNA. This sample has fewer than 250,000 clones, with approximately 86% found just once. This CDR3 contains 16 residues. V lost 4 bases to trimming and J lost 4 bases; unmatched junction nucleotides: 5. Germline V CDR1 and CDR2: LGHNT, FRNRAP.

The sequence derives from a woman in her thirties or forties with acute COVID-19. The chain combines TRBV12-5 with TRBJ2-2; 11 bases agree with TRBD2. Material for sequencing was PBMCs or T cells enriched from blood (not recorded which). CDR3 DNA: TGTGCTAGTGGTTCCCTAGCGGGAGGAAGCACCGGGGAGCTGTTTTTT. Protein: CASGSLAGGSTGELFF.